Below, 11 T cell receptor beta chains from the same sample are listed, as sequenced in a study of shared clonotypes between healthy human individuals. Positively selected for CCR7, the CD45RO-negative cells used as naive CD8 cells excluded terminally differentiated effector memory CD45RA+ cells. This table comes from immunoSEQ multiplex PCR, and its TCRdb copy is limited to in-frame clones, with some not included. The repertoire holds some 2,000,000 clones, with 85% to 95% as singletons. The specimen was naive CD8+ T cells sorted from blood. The receptors come from a man between 18 and 29 years old in good health.

The V call is TRBV11-2, the J call TRBJ2-5, with 14 nucleotides matching TRBD2. CDR3 size: 18 residues. Per germline, CDR1 SGHAT and CDR2 FQNNGV. After removal of 5 bases from V and 2 bases from J, the junction contained 10 bases not matched to a gene. The CDR3 region is CASSPGTSGSGWQETQYF. The CDR3 DNA reads TGTGCCAGCAGCCCCGGGACTAGCGGGAGTGGGTGGCAAGAGACCCAGTACTTC.

CDR3 bases: TGTGCCAGCTCACCGGGACAGGGATTCTCCCACTATGGCTACACCTTC. Translation: CASSPGQGFSHYGYTF. The chain joins TRBV18 to TRBJ1-2; 9 bases line up with TRBD1. V shed 3 bases and J 3 bases; nucleotides not matched to a gene: 8. CDR1 and CDR2 from the germline V gene are KGHSH and LQKENI. The CDR3 is 16 residues long.

The chain employs TRBV27 and TRBJ2-1; tentative D call: TRBD2 (6 bases). Trimming pared 0 bases from V and 10 bases from J, leaving 13 bases between. Germline lookup yields CDR1 MNHEY and CDR2 SMNVEV (reference sequence). The CDR3 runs 14 residues. The DNA for the CDR3 is TGTGCCAGCAGTTTATCTCCGGGACTTTGGGAGCAGTTCTTC. As protein: CASSLSPGLWEQFF.

The genes are TRBV7-9 and TRBJ2-1; the match to TRBD2 covers 8 bases. Trimming cost V 5 bases and J 5 bases; bases outside gene matches: 8. CDR3 length equals 15 residues. Per the germline V gene, CDR1 is SEHNR and CDR2 is FQNEAQ (reference sequence). CDR3 residues: CASSPREVFNNEQFF. The CDR3 DNA reads as TGTGCCAGCAGCCCGCGGGAGGTTTTCAACAATGAGCAGTTCTTC.

This clone appeared a single time. The chain couples TRBV28 to TRBJ1-5; D is perhaps TRBD1 (5 bases). Trimming cost V 3 bases and J 5 bases, with 11 bases left between them. The CDR3 is 14 residues long. The germline V gene encodes CDR1 MDHEN and CDR2 SYDVKM. The CDR3: CASSLRQGYQPQHF. The CDR3 nucleotides are TGTGCCAGCAGTTTGCGGCAGGGATATCAGCCCCAGCATTTT.

In its sample, this clone was seen once. The CDR3 region has the DNA TGTGCCAGCAGCTTAGCCCCCCCAAGGGGAACTAATGAAAAACTGTTTTTT. Amino acids: CASSLAPPRGTNEKLFF. The rearrangement links TRBV11-3 to TRBJ1-4; D perhaps matches TRBD1 (5 bases). This CDR3 contains 17 residues. Germline V gene data show CDR1 as SGHNT and CDR2 as YENEEA. V was trimmed by 1 base and J by 1 base, leaving 13 bases between them.

The chain is built from TRBV14 and TRBJ2-7; D not resolved. Germline V gene sequence: CDR1 SGHDN, CDR2 FVKESK. V was clipped by 1 base and J by 3 bases, with 10 bases between them. The CDR3 extends over 14 amino acids. The CDR3 sequence: CASSQVPGGYEQYF. The CDR3 nucleotides read TGTGCCAGCAGCCAAGTCCCAGGCGGCTACGAGCAGTACTTC.

This chain connects TRBV5-6 to TRBJ2-7; D remains ambiguous. V lost 3 bases, J lost 3 bases, and 10 bases lay in between. The CDR3 is 13 residues long. Germline-derived CDR1 and CDR2 are SGHDT and YYEEEE. CDR3 coding DNA: TGTGCCAGCAGCTCCACTCCATACTACGAGCAGTACTTC. Translation gives CASSSTPYYEQYF.

The gene calls are TRBV5-6 and TRBJ2-2, with 10 bases that match TRBD2. This CDR3 comprises 16 residues. Per germline, CDR1 SGHDT and CDR2 YYEEEE. Unmatched junction bases numbered 3, after V lost 0 bases and J lost 4 bases. CDR3 region: CASSLELAGVTGELFF. The CDR3 DNA is TGTGCCAGCAGCTTGGAGCTAGCGGGGGTCACCGGGGAGCTGTTTTTT.

The rearrangement joins TRBV2 to TRBJ1-4; D gene ambiguous. The CDR3 has 13 amino acids. CDR1 and CDR2 (germline): SNHLY, FYNNEI. Trimming left V 6 bases short and J 3 bases short, with 8 bases between. CDR3 nucleotides: TGTGCCAGCAGCGGGAGCCCTAATGAAAAACTGTTTTTT. Residues: CASSGSPNEKLFF.

This clone was detected only once. The rearrangement links TRBV7-9 to TRBJ2-7; a possible D gene is TRBD2 (5 bases). V lost 3 bases and J 7 bases, leaving 13 bases between the germline ends. This CDR3 has 13 amino acids. Germline values: CDR1 SEHNR, CDR2 FQNEAQ (reference sequence). The CDR3 nucleotides read TGTGCCAGCAGCTTTCTTTCTGGGAGTGAGCAGTACTTC. Its translation: CASSFLSGSEQYF.